The T cell receptor (beta chain) described here comes from a study of CXCR3-negative and CXCR3-positive naive CD8 T cells (dated by TCRdb to between 2018 and 2021). About the study as a whole: Approximately 140 million TRB reads were obtained in total, roughly 1.5 +/- 0.3 million reads per library. The diversity and physicochemical repertoire analyses included about a dozen donors pooled from two independent experiments. For the TRBV-TRBJ cluster analysis, the naive subsets came from 5 donors, while the memory cells came from 3 donors.

Each CD8+ T cell subset was flow-sorted in triplicate, and a few hundred thousand cells per subset were placed directly into RLT lysis buffer. Naive CD8+ T cells were defined stringently as CD45RO-CCR7+CD27+CD95- to exclude memory contaminants. Peripheral blood mononuclear cells were isolated from buffy coats using standard density gradient centrifugation. A FACSAria III was used to flow-sort naive CD8+ T cells into CXCR3-negative and CXCR3-positive populations. Total RNA was extracted from sorted cells with an RNeasy Mini Kit. To note about this clonotype: Which antigen it targets is not known.

The CDR3 contains 14 residues, cysteine and phenylalanine counted. No DNA accompanies this entry. The germline V gene encodes CDR1 SQVTM and CDR2 ANQGSEA. The instrument was a NextSeq 550. The Human TCR Profiling Kit (MiLaboratory) was used to make UMI-labeled 5' RACE TRB cDNA libraries. cDNA synthesis used the entire amount of extracted RNA, and PCR amplification then used the entire amount of cDNA produced. Libraries were prepared in parallel with an identical number of PCR cycles. On the study's bioinformatics: About 53,000 +/- 9,400 unique UMI-labeled TRB cDNA molecules per library were extracted with MIGEC and MiXCR, with at least two reads per UMI required. An average of roughly 40,000 +/- 10,000 functional in-frame TRB CDR3 nucleotide clonotypes without stop codons was found per library. After downsampling to 5000 UMI-labeled TRB molecules per sample, diversity metrics, including normalized Shannon-Wiener and Chao1, were computed in VDJtools. VDJtools was used to calculate clonotype-size-weighted physicochemical properties of the central five CDR3 residues, namely interaction energy, strength, volume and Kidera factor 4. The reads were reprocessed in TCRdb, with one entry per CDR3 protein sequence and no accompanying DNA. The V and J calls were determined by TCRdb, not by the authors. The data table for this sample lists over 100,000 distinct CDR3 sequences. The ten largest clones add up to just over 0.35% of the sample.

The full study reports these points: Similar TRBV-TRBJ usage was shown by naive CXCR3-negative and CXCR3-positive cells from the same donor, whereas distinct patterns were shown by memory cells. Repertoire diversity was comparably high in both naive subsets but much lower in memory CD8+ T cells. Compared with CXCR3-negative naive cells, CXCR3-positive naive cells had TRB CDR3s with higher hydrophobicity (lower Kidera factor 4), lower energy, and higher strength and volume indices. Surface CD5, linked to self-reactivity in mice, was comparable between naive subsets; TCR interaction strength was therefore also inferred from TRB CDR3 physicochemical properties. Freshly isolated PBMCs were used for most assays because CXCR3 expression went down partially after cryopreservation.

Sequenced: naive CXCR3+ CD8+ T cells from blood. Sample cell subset or site, as interpreted from the label and publication: CD45RO-CCR7+CD27+CD95- naive CD8+ T cells expressing CXCR3 (TNR3+). The receptor was isolated from a human donor in good health. Some clones in this sample may be carry-over from other donors' samples. The chain was built from TRBV29-1 and TRBJ2-1; the D call of TRBD1 rests on TCRdb alone, since no DNA is present to check it. The encoded CDR3 is CSVPRQGANNEQFF.